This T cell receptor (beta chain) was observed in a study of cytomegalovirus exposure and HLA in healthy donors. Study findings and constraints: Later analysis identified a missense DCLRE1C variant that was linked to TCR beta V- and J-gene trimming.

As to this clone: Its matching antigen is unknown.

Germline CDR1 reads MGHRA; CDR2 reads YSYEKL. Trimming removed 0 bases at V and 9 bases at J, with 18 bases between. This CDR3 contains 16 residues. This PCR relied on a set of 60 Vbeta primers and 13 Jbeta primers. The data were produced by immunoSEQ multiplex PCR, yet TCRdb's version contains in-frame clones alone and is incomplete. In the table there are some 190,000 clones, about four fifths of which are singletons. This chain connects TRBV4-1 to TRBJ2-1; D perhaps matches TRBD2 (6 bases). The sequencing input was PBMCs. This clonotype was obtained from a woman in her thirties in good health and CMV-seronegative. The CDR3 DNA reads TGCGCCAGCAGCCAAGATACGCGGGGCCCCCAAGGTGAGCAGTTCTTC. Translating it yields CASSQDTRGPQGEQFF.